This TCR beta chain was recovered during a study of blood T cells in healthy people across ages. This clonotype was counted between two and nine times. With a J-beta primer mix and a sample-barcoded 5' primer, a second PCR ran about 6 to 11 cycles. Each CDR3 protein gets one entry after TCRdb re-called the 5' RACE reads with MiXCR. The table lists 950,000 to 1,200,000 distinct CDR3 sequences, about two fifths of them singletons. Germline V gives CDR1 LGHDT, CDR2 YNNKEL (reference sequence). CDR3 size: 14 residues. With 3 bases removed from V and 0 bases from J, the gap between germline ends came to 7 bases.

The source of this sequence is a man aged 18 to 29 in good health. What was sequenced was blood. The chain employs TRBV3-1 and TRBJ2-3; D not resolved. CDR3 in DNA: TGTGCCAGCAGCCATGCTCTGAGCACAGATACGCAGTATTTT. This encodes CASSHALSTDTQYF.